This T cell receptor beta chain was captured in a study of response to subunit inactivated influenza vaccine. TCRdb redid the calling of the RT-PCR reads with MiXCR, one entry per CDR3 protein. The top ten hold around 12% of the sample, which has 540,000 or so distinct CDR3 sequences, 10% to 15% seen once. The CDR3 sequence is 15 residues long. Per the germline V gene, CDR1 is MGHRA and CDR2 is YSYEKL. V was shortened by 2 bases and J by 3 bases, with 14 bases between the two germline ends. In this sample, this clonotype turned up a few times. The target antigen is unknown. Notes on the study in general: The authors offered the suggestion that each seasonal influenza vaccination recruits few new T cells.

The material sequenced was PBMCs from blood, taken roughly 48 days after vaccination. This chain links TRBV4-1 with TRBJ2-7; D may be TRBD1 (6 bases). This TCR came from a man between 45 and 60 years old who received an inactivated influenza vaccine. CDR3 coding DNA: TGCGCCAGCAGCCAAAGAGGGGGACCCCTCTACGAGCAGTACTTC. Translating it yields CASSQRGGPLYEQYF.